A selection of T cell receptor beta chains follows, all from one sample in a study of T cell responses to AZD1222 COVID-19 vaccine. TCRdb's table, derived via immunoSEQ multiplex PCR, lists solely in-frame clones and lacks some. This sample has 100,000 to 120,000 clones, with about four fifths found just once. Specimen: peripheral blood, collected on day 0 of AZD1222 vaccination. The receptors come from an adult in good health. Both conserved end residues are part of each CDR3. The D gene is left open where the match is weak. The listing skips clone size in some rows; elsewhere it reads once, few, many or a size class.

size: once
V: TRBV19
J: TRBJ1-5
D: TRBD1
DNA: TGTGCCAGTACCAAGGACAGGGTTGGCCAGCCCCAGCATTTT
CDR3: CASTKDRVGQPQHF

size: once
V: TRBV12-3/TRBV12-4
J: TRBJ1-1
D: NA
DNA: TGTGCCAGCACCTCGGGGGTTACTGAAGCTTTCTTT
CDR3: CASTSGVTEAFF

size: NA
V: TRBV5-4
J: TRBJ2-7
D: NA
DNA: TGTGCCAGCAGCCGCGGACTTACCTACGAGCAGTACTTC
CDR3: CASSRGLTYEQYF

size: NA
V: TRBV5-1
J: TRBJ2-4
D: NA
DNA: TGCGCCAGCAGGCGGACATCGAGCAACGCCAAAAACATTCAGTACTTC
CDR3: CASRRTSSNAKNIQYF

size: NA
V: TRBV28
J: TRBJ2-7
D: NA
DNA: TGTGCCAGCAGCCCCGGTGGGAGTGTCTACGAGCAGTACTTC
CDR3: CASSPGGSVYEQYF

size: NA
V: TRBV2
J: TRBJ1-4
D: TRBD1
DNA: TGTGCCAGCAGTGAAGTTTTTTCGGGACAGGGTTTGTCAACTAATGAAAAACTGTTTTTT
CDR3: CASSEVFSGQGLSTNEKLFF

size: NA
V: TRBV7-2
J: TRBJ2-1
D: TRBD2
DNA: TGTGCCAGCAGCCCCGGGACTAGCGGGTCCTACAATGAGCAGTTCTTC
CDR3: CASSPGTSGSYNEQFF

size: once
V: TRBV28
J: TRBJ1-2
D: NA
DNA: TGTGCCAGCAGTTCAGGGGCGATAAGCTATGGCTACACCTTC
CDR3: CASSSGAISYGYTF

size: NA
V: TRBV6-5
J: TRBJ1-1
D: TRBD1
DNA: TGTGCCAGCAGTCACGGGGATGACAGGGGGCAAGCTTTCTTT
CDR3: CASSHGDDRGQAFF

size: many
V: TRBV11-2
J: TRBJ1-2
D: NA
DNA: TGTGCCAGCAGCTTAGATCTGGCATCAGGTGGCTACACCTTC
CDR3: CASSLDLASGGYTF

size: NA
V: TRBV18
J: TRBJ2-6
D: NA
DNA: TGTGCCAGCTCACCTCTTGGACAGCCTGCCGGGGCCAACGTCCTGACTTTC
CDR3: CASSPLGQPAGANVLTF

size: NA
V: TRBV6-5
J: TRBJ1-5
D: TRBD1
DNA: TGTGCCAGCAGTTACCGAGGACAGGGAGGGGATCAGCCCCAGCATTTT
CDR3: CASSYRGQGGDQPQHF

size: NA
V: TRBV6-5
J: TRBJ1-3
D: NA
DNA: TGTGCCAGCAGATCGGACAGCTCTGGAAACACCATATATTTT
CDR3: CASRSDSSGNTIYF

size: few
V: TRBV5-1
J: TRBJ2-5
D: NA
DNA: TGCGCCAGCAGCCCCGAGGCCCAAGAGACCCAGTACTTC
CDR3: CASSPEAQETQYF

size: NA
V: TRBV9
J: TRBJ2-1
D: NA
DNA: TGTGCCAGCAGCGTAGTCGCCGTGGGGGGCGGGTTCAATGAGCAGTTCTTC
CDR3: CASSVVAVGGGFNEQFF

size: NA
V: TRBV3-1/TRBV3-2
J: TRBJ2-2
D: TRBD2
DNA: TGTGCCAGCAGCCAAGAAGGGGTCGGAGCGGGAGGATTCGGGGAGCTGTTTTTT
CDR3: CASSQEGVGAGGFGELFF

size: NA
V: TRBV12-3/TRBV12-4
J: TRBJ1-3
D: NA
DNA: TGTGCCAGCACCCAGCAGGGAAACACCATATATTTT
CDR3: CASTQQGNTIYF

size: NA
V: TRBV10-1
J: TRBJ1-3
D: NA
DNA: TGCGCCAGCAGGCTACAGGGTGCTGGAAACACCATATATTTT
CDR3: CASRLQGAGNTIYF

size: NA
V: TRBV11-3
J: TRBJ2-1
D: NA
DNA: TGTGCCAGCAGCCCCGATGACTACAATGAGCAGTTCTTC
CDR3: CASSPDDYNEQFF

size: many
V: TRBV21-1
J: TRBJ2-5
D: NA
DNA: TGTGCCAGCAGCAAAGAGGGGGGGAACCAAGAGACCCAGTACTTC
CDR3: CASSKEGGNQETQYF

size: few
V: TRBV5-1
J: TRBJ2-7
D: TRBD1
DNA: TGCGCCAGCAGCTTGGCCGGGACAGGGGATCGGTACGAGCAGTACTTC
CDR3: CASSLAGTGDRYEQYF

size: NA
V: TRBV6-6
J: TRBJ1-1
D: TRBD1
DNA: TGTGCCAGCAGTACCACAGGGGCGAGGACTGAAGCTTTCTTT
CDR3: CASSTTGARTEAFF

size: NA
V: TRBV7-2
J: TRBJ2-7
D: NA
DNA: TGTGCCAGCAGCTTAGGACAGACCGGGTCCTACGAGCAGTACTTC
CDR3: CASSLGQTGSYEQYF

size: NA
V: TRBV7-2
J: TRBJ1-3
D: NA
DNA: TGTGCCAGCAGCTTAGATCGCCCCGGCCCTGGAAACACCATATATTTT
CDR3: CASSLDRPGPGNTIYF

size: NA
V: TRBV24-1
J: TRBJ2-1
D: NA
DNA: TGTGCCACCAGTGATTCCCCTAGCTCCCCCGGGCGAACCTACAATGAGCAGTTCTTC
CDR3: CATSDSPSSPGRTYNEQFF

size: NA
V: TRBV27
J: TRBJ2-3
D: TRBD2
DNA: TGTGCCAGCACCACGGGACTAGCGGGAGATACGCAGTATTTT
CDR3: CASTTGLAGDTQYF

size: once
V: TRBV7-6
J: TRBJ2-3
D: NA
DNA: TGTGCCAGCAGCTTAATGGCGTCGGGAGCAGATACGCAGTATTTT
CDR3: CASSLMASGADTQYF